The TCR beta chain under discussion was sequenced for a study of post-analysis software for immune sequencing data. Study-level information: In terms of disease course, relapsing-remitting, secondary progressive and progressive-relapsing multiple sclerosis were included.

Germline V lookup: CDR1 SGHVS, CDR2 FQNEAQ. The CDR3 totals 16 residues. Findings and caveats of the study: Controls had significantly higher normalized Chao1 diversity than multiple sclerosis patients. Under F measure analysis, samples from one preparation batch co-clustered strongly. Four or five TRBV segments, including TRBV5-6, TRBV5-1 and TRBV20-1, were more frequent in patients than controls.

Comment on this clonotype: Its antigen is unknown.

Unique molecular identifiers were built into the TCR beta cDNA libraries. TCRdb recomputed calls from the PCR reads with MiXCR, one row per CDR3 protein. The profile shows 450,000 or so distinct CDR3 sequences, nearly 45% of them singletons. The genes are TRBV7-8 and TRBJ2-5, with D unresolved. Judging by the DNA end, TRBJ2-7 fits better; the J call may be wrong. This TCR was recovered from a girl between 10 and 17 years old with multiple sclerosis. Sequenced sample: blood. The CDR3 sequence is CASSLPPRNQDDEQYF. CDR3 nucleotides: TGTGCCAGCAGCCTTCCCCCCCGTAATCAGGACGACGAGCAGTACTTC.